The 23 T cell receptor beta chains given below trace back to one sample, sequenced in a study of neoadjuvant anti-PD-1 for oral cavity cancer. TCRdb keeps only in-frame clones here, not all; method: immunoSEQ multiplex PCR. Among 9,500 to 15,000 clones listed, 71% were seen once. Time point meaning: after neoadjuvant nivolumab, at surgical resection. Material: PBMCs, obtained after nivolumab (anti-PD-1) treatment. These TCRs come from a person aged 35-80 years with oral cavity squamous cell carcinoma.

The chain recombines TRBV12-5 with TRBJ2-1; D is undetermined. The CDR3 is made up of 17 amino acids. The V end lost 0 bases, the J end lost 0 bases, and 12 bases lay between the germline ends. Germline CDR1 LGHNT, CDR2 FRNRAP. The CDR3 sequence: CASGLVLMTRSYNEQFF. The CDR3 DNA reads TGTGCTAGTGGTTTGGTACTGATGACTCGCTCCTACAATGAGCAGTTCTTC.

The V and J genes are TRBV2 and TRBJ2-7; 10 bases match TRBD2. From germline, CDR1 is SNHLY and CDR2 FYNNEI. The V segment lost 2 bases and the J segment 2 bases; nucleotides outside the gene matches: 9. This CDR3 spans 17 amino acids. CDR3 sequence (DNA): TGTGCCAGCAGTGAATTGGCTAGCGGGAGTATAACCTACGAGCAGTACTTC. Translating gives CASSELASGSITYEQYF.

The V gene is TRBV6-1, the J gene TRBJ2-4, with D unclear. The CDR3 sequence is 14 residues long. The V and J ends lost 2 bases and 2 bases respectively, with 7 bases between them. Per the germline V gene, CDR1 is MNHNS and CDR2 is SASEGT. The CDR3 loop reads CASSERLSKNIQYF. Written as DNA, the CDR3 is TGTGCCAGCAGTGAAAGGCTATCCAAAAACATTCAGTACTTC.

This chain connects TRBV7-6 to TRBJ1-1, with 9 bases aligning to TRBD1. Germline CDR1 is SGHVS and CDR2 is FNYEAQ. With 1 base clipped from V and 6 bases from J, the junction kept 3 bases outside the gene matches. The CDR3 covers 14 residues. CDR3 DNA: TGTGCCAGCAGCTTAGGGGACAGGGTCGCTGAAGCTTTCTTT. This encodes CASSLGDRVAEAFF.

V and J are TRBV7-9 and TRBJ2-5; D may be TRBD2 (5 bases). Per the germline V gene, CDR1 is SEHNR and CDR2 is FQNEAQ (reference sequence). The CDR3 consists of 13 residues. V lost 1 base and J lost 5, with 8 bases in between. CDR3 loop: CASSLVGGETQYF. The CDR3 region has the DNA TGTGCCAGCAGCTTAGTAGGCGGGGAGACCCAGTACTTC. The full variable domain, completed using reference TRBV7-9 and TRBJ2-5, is DTGVSQNPRHKITKRGQNVTFRCDPISEHNRLYWYRQTLGQGPEFLTYFQNEAQLEKSRLLSDRFSAERPKGSFSTLEIQRTEQGDSAMYLCASSLVGGETQYFGPGTRLLVL.

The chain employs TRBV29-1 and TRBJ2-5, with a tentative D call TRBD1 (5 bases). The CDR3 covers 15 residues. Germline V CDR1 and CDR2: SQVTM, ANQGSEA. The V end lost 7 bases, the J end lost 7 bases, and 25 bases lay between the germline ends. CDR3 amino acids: CSANHGATFQGTQYF. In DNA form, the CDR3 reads TGCAGCGCTAACCATGGGGCTACCTTCCAGGGGACCCAGTACTTC. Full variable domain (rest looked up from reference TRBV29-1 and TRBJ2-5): SAVISQKPSRDICQRGTSLTIQCQVDSQVTMMFWYRQQPGQSLTLIATANQGSEATYESGFVIDKFPISRPNLTFSTLTVSNMSPEDSSIYLCSANHGATFQGTQYFGPGTRLLVL.

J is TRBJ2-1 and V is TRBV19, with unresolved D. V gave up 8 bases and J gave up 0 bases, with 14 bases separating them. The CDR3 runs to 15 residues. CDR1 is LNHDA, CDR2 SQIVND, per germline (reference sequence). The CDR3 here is CASSLRGDSYNEQFF. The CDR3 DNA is TGTGCCAGTTCATTACGTGGAGACTCCTACAATGAGCAGTTCTTC.

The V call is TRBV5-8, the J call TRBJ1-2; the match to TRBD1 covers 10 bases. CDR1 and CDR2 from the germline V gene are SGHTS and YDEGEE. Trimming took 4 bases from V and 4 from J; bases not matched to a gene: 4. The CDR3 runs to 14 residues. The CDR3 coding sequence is TGTGCCAGCAGCCCCGGGACAGGGGCCTATGGCTACACCTTC. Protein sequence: CASSPGTGAYGYTF. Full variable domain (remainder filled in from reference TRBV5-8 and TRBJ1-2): EAGVTQSPTHLIKTRGQQATLRCSPISGHTSVYWYQQALGLGLQFLLWYDEGEERNRGNFPPRFSGRQFPNYSSELNVNALELEDSALYLCASSPGTGAYGYTFGSGTRLTVV.

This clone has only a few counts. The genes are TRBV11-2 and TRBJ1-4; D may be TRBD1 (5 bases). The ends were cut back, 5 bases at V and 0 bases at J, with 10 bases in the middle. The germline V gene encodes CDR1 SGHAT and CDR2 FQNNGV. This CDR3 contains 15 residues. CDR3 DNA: TGTGCCAGCAGCGCCGGGACTTCAACTAATGAAAAACTGTTTTTT. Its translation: CASSAGTSTNEKLFF. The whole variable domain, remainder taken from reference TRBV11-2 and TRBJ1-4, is EAGVAQSPRYKIIEKRQSVAFWCNPISGHATLYWYQQILGQGPKLLIQFQNNGVVDDSQLPKDRFSAERLKGVDSTLKIQPAKLEDSAVYLCASSAGTSTNEKLFFGSGTQLSVL.

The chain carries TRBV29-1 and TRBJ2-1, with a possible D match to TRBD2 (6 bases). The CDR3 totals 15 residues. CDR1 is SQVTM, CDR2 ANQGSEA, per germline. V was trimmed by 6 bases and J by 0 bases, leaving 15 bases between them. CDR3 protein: CSVPSGGSSYNEQFF. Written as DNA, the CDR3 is TGCAGCGTCCCTAGTGGAGGGAGCTCCTACAATGAGCAGTTCTTC.

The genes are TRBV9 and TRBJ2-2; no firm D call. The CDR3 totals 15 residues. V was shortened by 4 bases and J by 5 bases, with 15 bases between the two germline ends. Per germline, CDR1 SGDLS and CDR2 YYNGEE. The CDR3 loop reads CASSRLGGATGELFF. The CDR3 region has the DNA TGTGCCAGCAGCCGACTTGGCGGTGCGACCGGGGAGCTGTTTTTT.

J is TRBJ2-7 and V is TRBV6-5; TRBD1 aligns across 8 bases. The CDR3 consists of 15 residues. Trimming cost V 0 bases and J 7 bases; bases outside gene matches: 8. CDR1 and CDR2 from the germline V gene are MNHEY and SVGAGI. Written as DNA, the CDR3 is TGTGCCAGCAGTTACTCGAGCCAGGGGGCAGAAGAGCAGTACTTC. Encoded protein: CASSYSSQGAEEQYF.

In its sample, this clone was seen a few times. This chain's CDR3 is CASSTDRDNSPLHF. CDR3 DNA: TGTGCCAGCAGCACGGACAGGGATAATTCACCCCTCCACTTT. V is TRBV5-6 and J is TRBJ1-6, with 8 bases aligning to TRBD1. The length of the CDR3 is 14 residues. V gave up 4 bases and J gave up 5 bases; unmatched junction bases: 2. From germline, CDR1 is SGHDT and CDR2 YYEEEE.

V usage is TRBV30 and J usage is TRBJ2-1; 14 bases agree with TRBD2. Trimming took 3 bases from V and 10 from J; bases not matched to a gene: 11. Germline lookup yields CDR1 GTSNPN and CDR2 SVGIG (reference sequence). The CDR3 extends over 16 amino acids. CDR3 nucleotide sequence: TGTGCCTGGAGACCCAGACTAGCGGGAGGGGAACCAGAGCAGTTCTTC. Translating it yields CAWRPRLAGGEPEQFF.

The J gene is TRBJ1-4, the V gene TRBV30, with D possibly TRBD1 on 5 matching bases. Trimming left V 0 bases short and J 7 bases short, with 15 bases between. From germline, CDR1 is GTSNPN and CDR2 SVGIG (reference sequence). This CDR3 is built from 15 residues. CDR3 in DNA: TGTGCCTGGAGTGTATCCGGGCTCGGGGGTGAAAAACTGTTTTTT. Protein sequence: CAWSVSGLGGEKLFF.

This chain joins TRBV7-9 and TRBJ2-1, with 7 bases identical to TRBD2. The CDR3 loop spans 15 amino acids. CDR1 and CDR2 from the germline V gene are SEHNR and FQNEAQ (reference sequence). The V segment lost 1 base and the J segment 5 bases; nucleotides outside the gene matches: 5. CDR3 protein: CASSLVLAEDNEQFF. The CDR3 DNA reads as TGTGCCAGCAGCTTAGTCCTAGCGGAGGACAATGAGCAGTTCTTC.

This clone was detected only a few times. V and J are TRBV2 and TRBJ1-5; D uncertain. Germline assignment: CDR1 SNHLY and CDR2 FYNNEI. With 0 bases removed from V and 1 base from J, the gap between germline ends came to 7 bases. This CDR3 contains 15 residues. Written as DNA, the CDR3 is TGTGCCAGCAGTGAAGCTTGGGGAAGCAATCAGCCCCAGCATTTT. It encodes CASSEAWGSNQPQHF.

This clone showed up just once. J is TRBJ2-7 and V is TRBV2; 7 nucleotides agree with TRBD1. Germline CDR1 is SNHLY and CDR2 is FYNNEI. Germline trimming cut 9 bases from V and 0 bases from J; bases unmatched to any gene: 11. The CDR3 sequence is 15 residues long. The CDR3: CASRTRDSSSYEQYF. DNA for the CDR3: TGTGCCAGTAGGACTCGGGACAGTAGCTCCTACGAGCAGTACTTC.

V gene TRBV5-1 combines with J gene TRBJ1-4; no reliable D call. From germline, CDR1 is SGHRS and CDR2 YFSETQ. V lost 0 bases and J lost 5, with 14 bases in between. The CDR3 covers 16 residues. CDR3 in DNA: TGCGCCAGCAGCTTGGTGGGTGGCACTCGGAATGAAAAACTGTTTTTT. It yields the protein CASSLVGGTRNEKLFF.

CDR3: CAWSVQSNQPQHF. CDR3 nucleotides: TGTGCCTGGAGTGTACAGAGCAATCAGCCCCAGCATTTT. The V gene is TRBV30, the J gene TRBJ1-5; D remains ambiguous. The V gene's germline CDR1 is GTSNPN and CDR2 SVGIG (reference sequence). CDR3 size: 13 residues. V lost 0 bases and J lost 1, with 4 bases in between. Together with reference TRBV30 and TRBJ1-5, the CDR3 gives the full variable domain: SQTIHQWPATLVQPVGSPLSLECTVEGTSNPNLYWYRQAAGRGLQLLFYSVGIGQISSEVPQNLSASRPQDRQFILSSKKLLLSDSGFYLCAWSVQSNQPQHFGDGTRLSIL.

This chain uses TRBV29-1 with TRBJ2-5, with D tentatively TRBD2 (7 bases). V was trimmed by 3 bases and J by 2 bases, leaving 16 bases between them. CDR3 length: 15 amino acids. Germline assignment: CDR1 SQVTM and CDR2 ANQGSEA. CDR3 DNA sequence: TGCAGCGTTGACCCTGGGGGGGCCCTACAAGAGACCCAGTACTTC. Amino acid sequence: CSVDPGGALQETQYF.

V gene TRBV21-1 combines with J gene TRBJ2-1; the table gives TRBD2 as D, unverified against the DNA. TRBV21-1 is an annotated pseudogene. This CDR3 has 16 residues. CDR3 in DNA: TGTGCCAGCAGCAAAACTGGGGAGGAGGTCTACAATGAGCAGTTCTTC. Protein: CASSKTGEEVYNEQFF.

CDR3 nucleotide sequence: TGTGCCAGCAGCTTATCCCCTCCTGCGGGGTCCGCCACCGGGGAGCTGTTTTTT. Encoded protein: CASSLSPPAGSATGELFF. V gene TRBV11-3 combines with J gene TRBJ2-2; D might be TRBD2 (6 bases). Trimming removed 2 bases from V and 4 bases from J, with 20 bases in between. Germline V gene lookup returns CDR1 SGHNT and CDR2 YENEEA. The CDR3 is made up of 18 amino acids.